One and the same sample provided the 21 T cell receptor beta chains below, sequenced in a study of T cells after posttransplantation cyclophosphamide. TCRdb keeps only in-frame clones here, not all; method: immunoSEQ multiplex PCR. This sample has over 1,500 clones and no singletons, with about 13% in the ten largest. Cyclophosphamide on days +3 and +4 followed busulfan-fludarabine conditioning and a marrow graft. The sequencing used PBMCs, collected 32 days after allogeneic stem cell transplant with posttransplant cyclophosphamide. The receptors were sampled from a female patient aged 35 to 55 who received an allogeneic stem cell transplant from a related donor, was CMV-positive, and had no GVHD. Some T cells may be supplied by the graft donor.

Within the sample, this clone is medium-sized (0.01 to 0.1%). The chain recombines TRBV6-5 with TRBJ2-1; D is unclear. The germline gives CDR1 MNHEY, CDR2 SVGAGI. Deletions cut 6 bases from V and 2 bases from J, with 5 bases between. The CDR3 is 12 amino acids. This CDR3 reads CASSSAYNEQFF. The CDR3 nucleotides are TGTGCCAGCAGCTCAGCCTACAATGAGCAGTTCTTC.

This clone is medium-sized in the sample. The J gene is TRBJ2-3, the V gene TRBV5-6; TRBD2 agrees at 7 bases. Unmatched junction bases numbered 12, after V lost 2 bases and J lost 0 bases. Germline CDR1 reads SGHDT; CDR2 reads YYEEEE. This CDR3 is 18 amino acids long. CDR3 residues: CASSFLWEAGVSTDTQYF. DNA of the CDR3: TGTGCCAGCAGCTTCCTTTGGGAGGCGGGGGTTAGCACAGATACGCAGTATTTT.

This clone is labeled medium-sized. The V gene is TRBV19, the J gene TRBJ1-4; 7 nucleotides agree with TRBD1. Trimming cost V 2 bases and J 8 bases; bases outside gene matches: 2. Germline-derived CDR1 and CDR2 are LNHDA and SQIVND (reference sequence). The CDR3 is 13 residues long. CDR3 loop: CASSIRGREKLFF. The CDR3 DNA sequence: TGTGCCAGTAGTATAAGGGGGCGCGAAAAACTGTTTTTT.

This clone was seen repeatedly, ten times or more. The J gene is TRBJ1-1, the V gene TRBV4-3; D is perhaps TRBD1 (5 bases). The CDR3 consists of 15 residues. The V gene lost 1 base and the J gene lost 1 base, with 10 bases spanning the gap. CDR1 and CDR2 (germline): LGHNA, YSLEER. DNA for the CDR3: TGCGCCAGCAGCCAAGGTGCCAGGGCGAACACTGAAGCTTTCTTT. Translating it yields CASSQGARANTEAFF.

This clone was seen ten or more times. The chain recombines TRBV6-6 with TRBJ2-5; D is perhaps TRBD2 (6 bases). The ends were cut back, 4 bases at V and 9 bases at J, with 9 bases in the middle. Germline-derived CDR1 and CDR2 are MNHNY and SVGAGI (reference sequence). This CDR3 has 11 amino acids. CDR3 residues: CASSWERAQYF. CDR3 sequence (DNA): TGTGCCAGCAGTTGGGAGCGGGCCCAGTACTTC.

In its sample, this clone is medium-sized. The CDR3 region is CASTHRVHGNQPQHF. The CDR3 DNA reads as TGTGCCAGCACCCACAGGGTCCATGGCAATCAGCCCCAGCATTTT. V and J are TRBV6-6 and TRBJ1-5; tentatively, D is TRBD1 (6 bases). Looked up from germline, CDR1 is MNHNY and CDR2 is SVGAGI (reference sequence). Trimming cost V 7 bases and J 2 bases, with 15 bases left between them. The CDR3 sequence is 15 residues long.

This clone was seen repeatedly, ten times or more. The rearrangement joins TRBV29-1 to TRBJ2-3; 13 nucleotides line up with TRBD2. Looked up from germline, CDR1 is SQVTM and CDR2 is ANQGSEA. The length of the CDR3 is 15 residues. After removal of 3 bases from V and 0 bases from J, the junction contained 0 bases not matched to a gene. The CDR3 reads CSVEGLAGSTDTQYF. CDR3 DNA: TGCAGCGTTGAGGGACTAGCGGGGAGCACAGATACGCAGTATTTT.

This clone is labeled as medium-sized. The chain has TRBV19 and TRBJ1-1; D is perhaps TRBD1 (6 bases). The V end lost 3 bases, the J end lost 5 bases, and 10 bases lay between the germline ends. The CDR3 totals 13 residues. The V gene's germline CDR1 is LNHDA and CDR2 SQIVND (reference sequence). CDR3 coding DNA: TGTGCCAGTAGTATGCGACAGGTAACTGAAGCTTTCTTT. Amino acids: CASSMRQVTEAFF.

The table lists this clone with many counts. The CDR3 region has the DNA TGTGCCAGCAGTCCACCGGGACAGGGAGGGAATCAGCCCCAGCATTTT. Its translation is CASSPPGQGGNQPQHF. The chain is built from TRBV6-2 or TRBV6-3 and TRBJ1-5; 9 bases match TRBD1. This CDR3 spans 16 amino acids. Germline V gene sequence: CDR1 MNHEY, CDR2 SVGEGT. The junction had 9 bases not matched to a gene; V was cut back by 5 bases and J by 4 bases.

By share, this clone counts as medium-sized. The chain's CDR3 is CASSARRTVSGNSPLHF. CDR3 nucleotides: TGTGCCAGTAGTGCACGACGGACAGTCTCTGGTAATTCACCCCTCCACTTT. The rearrangement uses TRBV19 and TRBJ1-6, with a possible D match to TRBD1 (6 bases). The V gene lost 5 bases and the J gene lost 6 bases, with 20 bases spanning the gap. CDR1 and CDR2 (germline): LNHDA, SQIVND (reference sequence). CDR3 length: 17 residues.

In its sample, this clone is medium-sized. The chain employs TRBV4-1 and TRBJ2-7; 8 positions match TRBD1. The CDR3 is 17 residues long. Germline V CDR1 and CDR2: MGHRA, YSYEKL. The V segment lost 3 bases and the J segment 7 bases; nucleotides outside the gene matches: 17. This CDR3 is CASSQAFRGRASGEQYF. The CDR3 DNA reads TGCGCCAGCAGCCAGGCATTCAGGGGGCGAGCCTCTGGGGAGCAGTACTTC.

Judged by abundance, this clone is large. The chain recombines TRBV5-1 with TRBJ2-7, with D perhaps TRBD2 (5 bases). The CDR3 runs to 16 residues. With 2 bases removed from V and 3 bases from J, the gap between germline ends came to 18 bases. Germline V gene sequence: CDR1 SGHRS, CDR2 YFSETQ. The DNA of the CDR3 is TGCGCCAGCAGCTTCTCTATCGGGGAGCCCCTCTACGAGCAGTACTTC. Translating gives CASSFSIGEPLYEQYF.

In its sample, this clone is medium-sized. The V gene is TRBV7-6, the J gene TRBJ2-2; the match to TRBD2 covers 8 bases. This CDR3 spans 14 amino acids. CDR1 and CDR2 (germline): SGHVS, FNYEAQ. The junction had 5 bases not matched to a gene; V was cut back by 4 bases and J by 7 bases. The CDR3 is CASSSGGAGGELFF. The DNA for the CDR3 is TGTGCCAGCAGCTCCGGGGGGGCTGGCGGGGAGCTGTTTTTT.

This clone ranks as medium-sized. This chain joins TRBV7-9 and TRBJ2-1; TRBD1 matches at 8 bases. Trimming took 4 bases from V and 5 from J; bases not matched to a gene: 7. There are 15 residues in the CDR3. From germline, CDR1 is SEHNR and CDR2 FQNEAQ (reference sequence). The CDR3 here is CASSSLLTGDNEQFF. The CDR3 nucleotides read TGTGCCAGCAGCTCCCTTCTGACAGGGGACAATGAGCAGTTCTTC.

Judged by abundance, this clone is medium-sized. This chain uses TRBV7-9 with TRBJ2-7; 7 bases are shared with TRBD1. Germline loops: CDR1 SEHNR, CDR2 FQNEAQ (reference sequence). The J segment lost 2 bases and the V segment lost 8 bases, leaving 6 bases of the junction unmatched. CDR3 length: 13 residues. CDR3 region: CASGVTGTYEQYF. The CDR3 coding sequence is TGTGCCAGCGGCGTGACAGGGACCTACGAGCAGTACTTC.

This clone was recorded at least ten times. The chain is built from TRBV12-3 or TRBV12-4 and TRBJ1-2; D is uncertain. The CDR3 has 12 amino acids. V shed 4 bases and J shed 4 bases, with 7 bases lying between them. The CDR3 spells CASSYLGYGYTF. CDR3 nucleotides: TGTGCCAGCAGTTACCTCGGCTATGGCTACACCTTC.

This clone is medium-sized. This CDR3 is CASSSYRGNEQFF. The CDR3 nucleotides read TGTGCCAGCAGCTCCTACAGGGGTAATGAGCAGTTCTTC. The J gene is TRBJ2-1, the V gene TRBV7-3; TRBD1 agrees at 7 bases. CDR1 and CDR2 from the germline V gene are SGHTA and FQGTGA. The trim removed 4 bases at V and 7 bases at J, leaving 4 bases unmatched. This CDR3 has 13 amino acids.

In its sample, this clone is medium-sized (0.01 to 0.1%). The chain combines TRBV2 with TRBJ1-1, with D tentatively TRBD1 (5 bases). This CDR3 spans 14 amino acids. Trimming removed 6 bases from V and 0 bases from J, with 11 bases in between. The germline V gene has CDR1 SNHLY and CDR2 FYNNEI. This CDR3 is CASRAPGLNTEAFF. CDR3 DNA sequence: TGTGCCAGCAGGGCTCCAGGGTTGAACACTGAAGCTTTCTTT.

The table lists this clone with many counts. The genes are TRBV29-1 and TRBJ1-1, with a tentative D call TRBD1 (6 bases). Looked up from germline, CDR1 is SQVTM and CDR2 is ANQGSEA. The CDR3 totals 15 residues. V lost 0 bases to trimming and J lost 8 bases, with 19 bases between them. In DNA, the CDR3 is TGCAGCGTTGAAGATCGGTCGAGCAGGGGCGGGGAAGCTTTCTTT. Translated, it gives CSVEDRSSRGGEAFF.

By sample share, this clone is medium-sized. The genes are TRBV7-9 and TRBJ1-1; D uncertain. Germline lookup yields CDR1 SEHNR and CDR2 FQNEAQ (reference sequence). V lost 2 bases, J lost 5 bases, and 3 bases lay in between. CDR3 size: 11 residues. In DNA, the CDR3 is TGTGCCAGCAGCTTATCAACTGAAGCTTTCTTT. This codes for CASSLSTEAFF.

Judged by abundance, this clone is medium-sized (0.01 to 0.1%). The chain employs TRBV11-2 and TRBJ2-5, with D hard to call. Germline V gene data show CDR1 as SGHAT and CDR2 as FQNNGV. The V end lost 0 bases, the J end lost 4 bases, and 6 bases lay between the germline ends. The CDR3 extends over 13 amino acids. The CDR3 region has the DNA TGTGCCAGCAGCTTAGAGCGAAGAGAGACCCAGTACTTC. It specifies CASSLERRETQYF.